This TCR beta chain was documented in a study of OX40 agonist ivuxolimab in advanced cancers. Study summary: Three patients responded partially, comprising one with hepatocellular carcinoma and two with cutaneous melanoma. Study-level findings and limits: In a subset of nonresponders, normalized T-cell clonal expansion was also low.

Comment on this clone: Its matching antigen is unknown.

Method: immunoSEQ multiplex PCR; TCRdb's copy keeps in-frame clones and lacks some. The sample lists approximately 10,000 clones; around 76% were seen once. CDR3 size: 15 residues. The germline V gene encodes CDR1 PRHDT and CDR2 FYEKMQ (reference sequence). V was clipped by 3 bases and J by 3 bases; unmatched bases: 6. Sample: CD4+ or CD8+ T cells sorted from blood, taken in a trial of the OX40 agonist ivuxolimab. The chain recombines TRBV13 with TRBJ1-1; 8 nucleotides agree with TRBD1. The TCR sequence derives from an adult with an advanced solid tumor such as melanoma, head and neck, liver or kidney cancer. The CDR3 protein is CASSFEQGVYTEAFF. The CDR3 DNA reads as TGTGCCAGCAGCTTCGAACAGGGGGTGTACACTGAAGCTTTCTTT.